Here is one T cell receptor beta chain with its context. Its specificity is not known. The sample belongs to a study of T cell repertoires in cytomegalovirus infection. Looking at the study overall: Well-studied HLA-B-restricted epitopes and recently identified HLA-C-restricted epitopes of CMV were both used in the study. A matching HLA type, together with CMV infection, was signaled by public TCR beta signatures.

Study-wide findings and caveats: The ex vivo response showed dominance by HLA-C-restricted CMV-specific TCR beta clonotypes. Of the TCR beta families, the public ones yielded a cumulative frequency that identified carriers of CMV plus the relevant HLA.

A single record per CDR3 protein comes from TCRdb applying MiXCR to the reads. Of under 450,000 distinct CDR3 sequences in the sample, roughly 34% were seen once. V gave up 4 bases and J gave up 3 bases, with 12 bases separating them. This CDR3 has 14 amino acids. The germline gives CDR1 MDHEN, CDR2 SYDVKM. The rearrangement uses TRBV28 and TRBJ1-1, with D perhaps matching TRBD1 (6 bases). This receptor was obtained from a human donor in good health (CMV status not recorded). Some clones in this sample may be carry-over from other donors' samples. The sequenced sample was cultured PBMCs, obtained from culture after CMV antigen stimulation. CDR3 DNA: TGTGCCAGCAGTTCCCCGGGACAAGACACTGAAGCTTTCTTT. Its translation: CASSSPGQDTEAFF.